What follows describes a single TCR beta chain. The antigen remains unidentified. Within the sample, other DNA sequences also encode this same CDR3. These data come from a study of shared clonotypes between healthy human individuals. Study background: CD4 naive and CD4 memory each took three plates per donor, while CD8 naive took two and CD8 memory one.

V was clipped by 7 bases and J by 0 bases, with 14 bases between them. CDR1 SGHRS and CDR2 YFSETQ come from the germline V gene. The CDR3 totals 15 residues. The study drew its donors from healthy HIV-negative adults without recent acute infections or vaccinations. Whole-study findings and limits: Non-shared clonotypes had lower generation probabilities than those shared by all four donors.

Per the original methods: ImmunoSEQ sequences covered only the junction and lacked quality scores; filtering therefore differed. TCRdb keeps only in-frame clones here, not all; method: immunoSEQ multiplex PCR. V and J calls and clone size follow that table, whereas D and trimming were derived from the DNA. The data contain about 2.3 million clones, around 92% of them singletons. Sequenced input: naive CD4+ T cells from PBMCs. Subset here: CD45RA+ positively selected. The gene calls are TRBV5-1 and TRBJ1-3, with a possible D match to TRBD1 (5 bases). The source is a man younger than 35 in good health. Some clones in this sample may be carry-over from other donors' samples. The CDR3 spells CASSITGLSGNTIYF. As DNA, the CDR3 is TGCGCCAGCTCGATCACAGGTCTCTCTGGAAACACCATATATTTT.